These 15 T cell receptor beta chains came from one sample sequenced in a study of regulatory T cells in long-lasting Graves disease. Sequencing libraries for TCR beta were prepared with iRepertoire HTBI primers and Arm-PCR of CDR3 regions. MiXCR was run by TCRdb on the multiplex PCR reads, yielding one entry per CDR3 protein. The profile shows about 470,000 distinct CDR3 sequences, 20% to 25% of them singletons. Time point specified: persistent/refractory GD, antithyroid drugs over 5 years with positive TRAb. RNA isolated from PBMCs was used to make the TCR library. The sample consisted of peripheral blood mononuclear cells (PBMCs), taken when the disease was refractory, from a patient treated with antithyroid drugs. The source is a female donor with Graves disease.

This clonotype was recorded a few times. The chain recombines TRBV7-9 with TRBJ2-2; D not resolved. The CDR3 covers 14 residues. V was pared by 2 bases and J by 2 bases, with 6 bases between. Per germline, CDR1 SEHNR and CDR2 FQNEAQ (reference sequence). The CDR3 nucleotides are TGTGCCAGCAGCTTACCAGGAAACACCGGGGAGCTGTTTTTT. It translates to CASSLPGNTGELFF.

The chain joins TRBV10-3 to TRBJ2-7; TRBD2 matches at 12 bases. CDR1 is ENHRY, CDR2 SYGVKD, per germline. CDR3 length: 16 residues. The ends lost 3 bases at V and 3 bases at J; junction bases unmatched: 6. This chain's CDR3 is CAISEPMTSGGYEQYF. CDR3 in DNA: TGTGCCATCAGTGAACCAATGACTAGCGGGGGCTACGAGCAGTACTTC.

This clonotype was recorded at least ten times. The chain is built from TRBV3-1 and TRBJ1-4; D call uncertain. Germline V gene sequence: CDR1 LGHDT, CDR2 YNNKEL (reference sequence). The CDR3 is 15 residues long. V lost 5 bases and J 2 bases, leaving 12 bases between the germline ends. The CDR3 sequence: CASSSTQGTNEKLFF. For the CDR3, the DNA is TGTGCCAGCAGCTCTACACAAGGGACTAATGAAAAACTGTTTTTT.

V usage is TRBV28 and J usage is TRBJ1-2; TRBD1 matches at 9 bases. The length of the CDR3 is 14 residues. Germline V CDR1 and CDR2: MDHEN, SYDVKM. J gave up 5 bases and V 6 bases, and 7 bases lay outside the gene matches. CDR3 nucleotide sequence: TGTGCCAGCAGCCCGCTGGGACAGGGATATGGCTACACCTTC. This translates into CASSPLGQGYGYTF.

Regarding this clonotype: A much larger clone differs from this one at a single base, so this may be a read error. The CDR3 region has the DNA TGTGCCAGCCAAAACCTACGGGGGCCTAATGAAAGACTGTTTTTT. Its translation: CASQNLRGPNERLFF. V usage is TRBV28 and J usage is TRBJ1-4, with D possibly being TRBD1 (6 bases). The CDR3 extends over 15 amino acids. CDR1 is MDHEN, CDR2 SYDVKM, per germline.

This clonotype was found once. The chain links TRBV30 to TRBJ2-7; 10 nucleotides line up with TRBD2. CDR1 is GTSNPN and CDR2 is SVGIG in the germline V gene (reference sequence). There are 13 residues in the CDR3. J lost 9 bases, V lost 1 base, and 6 bases had no gene match. This CDR3 reads CAWSEEREGRQYF. CDR3 nucleotide sequence: TGTGCCTGGAGTGAAGAGCGGGAGGGCCGGCAGTACTTC.

This clonotype occurred once. The V gene is TRBV7-9, the J gene TRBJ1-4, with TRBD1 as a possible D gene (6 bases). The CDR3 extends over 15 amino acids. Germline V lookup: CDR1 SEHNR, CDR2 FQNEAQ (reference sequence). V gave up 3 bases and J gave up 3 bases, with 11 bases separating them. The CDR3 loop reads CASSLAGVANEKLFF. The CDR3 bases are TGTGCCAGCAGCTTGGCAGGGGTGGCTAATGAAAAACTGTTTTTT.

The chain recombines TRBV29-1 with TRBJ1-1, with 7 bases aligning to TRBD1. V dropped 3 bases and J dropped 3; count of bases not matched to a gene: 7. The CDR3 length is 14 residues. The germline CDR1 and CDR2 sequences are SQVTM and ANQGSEA. This CDR3 reads CSVDRTGDDTEAFF. CDR3 in DNA: TGCAGCGTTGATAGGACAGGAGACGACACTGAAGCTTTCTTT.

As for this clonotype: A much larger clonotype is one base distant, so this may be a read error. This chain uses TRBV6-4 with TRBJ1-1; D perhaps matches TRBD1 (5 bases). This CDR3 contains 17 residues. Per germline, CDR1 MRHNA and CDR2 SNTAGT. The CDR3 here is CASSSPGGRDANTGAFF. The CDR3 coding sequence is TGTGCCAGCAGTTCTCCCGGGGGGAGGGATGCGAACACTGGAGCTTTCTTT.

This clonotype was recorded once. The chain combines TRBV6-2 or TRBV6-3 with TRBJ2-1; 10 nucleotides match TRBD1. Trimming took 2 bases from V and 4 from J; bases not matched to a gene: 2. CDR1 and CDR2 (germline): MNHEY, SVGEGT. CDR3 size: 15 residues. The CDR3 spells CASSYGTGVYNEQFF. In nucleotides, the CDR3 is TGTGCCAGCAGTTACGGGACAGGGGTGTACAATGAGCAGTTCTTC.

This clonotype was detected many times. This sequence joins TRBV4-2 and TRBJ1-4; D gene uncertain. Trimming stripped 0 bases from V and 3 bases from J, with 14 bases between. This CDR3 contains 17 residues. Germline assignment: CDR1 LGHNA and CDR2 YNFKEQ. CDR3 sequence reads: CASSQDQPWGANEKLFF. The CDR3 bases are TGTGCCAGCAGCCAAGATCAGCCGTGGGGAGCTAATGAAAAACTGTTTTTT.

This clonotype was found a few times. A much larger clone differs by one base, so this may be a read error. The chain joins TRBV28 to TRBJ2-7, with 9 bases identical to TRBD2. Germline-derived CDR1 and CDR2 are MDHEN and SYDVKM. CDR3 length: 15 residues. CDR3 sequence (DNA): TGTGCCAGCAGTGCTCGACTAGCGGCCTCCCACGAGCAGTACTTC. Residues: CASSARLAASHEQYF.

This clonotype was seen many times. The chain links TRBV28 to TRBJ1-3, with D possibly matching TRBD1 (5 bases). The CDR3 runs to 14 residues. The germline V gene encodes CDR1 MDHEN and CDR2 SYDVKM. Trimming removed 3 bases at V and 11 bases at J, with 17 bases between. The CDR3 loop reads CASSFRAELSSIYF. The CDR3 bases are TGTGCCAGCAGTTTCAGGGCGGAGCTGTCCTCCATATATTTT.

This clonotype has ten or more counts. This chain links TRBV27 with TRBJ2-7; TRBD2 aligns across 10 bases. V lost 8 bases, J lost 2 bases, and 6 bases stayed unmatched. Germline CDR1 MNHEY, CDR2 SMNVEV (reference sequence). This CDR3 is 14 amino acids long. DNA of the CDR3: TGTGCCAGCGGCCCGGGACTAGCGACCTACGAGCAGTACTTC. Translating gives CASGPGLATYEQYF.

This chain joins TRBV4-1 and TRBJ1-2; 7 bases are shared with TRBD1. The ends lost 4 bases at V and 2 bases at J; junction bases unmatched: 13. This CDR3 contains 17 residues. Germline loops: CDR1 MGHRA, CDR2 YSYEKL. CDR3 DNA: TGCGCCAGCAGCCCCCGGGGTAGGATGACAGGGAACTATGGCTACACCTTC. It encodes CASSPRGRMTGNYGYTF.